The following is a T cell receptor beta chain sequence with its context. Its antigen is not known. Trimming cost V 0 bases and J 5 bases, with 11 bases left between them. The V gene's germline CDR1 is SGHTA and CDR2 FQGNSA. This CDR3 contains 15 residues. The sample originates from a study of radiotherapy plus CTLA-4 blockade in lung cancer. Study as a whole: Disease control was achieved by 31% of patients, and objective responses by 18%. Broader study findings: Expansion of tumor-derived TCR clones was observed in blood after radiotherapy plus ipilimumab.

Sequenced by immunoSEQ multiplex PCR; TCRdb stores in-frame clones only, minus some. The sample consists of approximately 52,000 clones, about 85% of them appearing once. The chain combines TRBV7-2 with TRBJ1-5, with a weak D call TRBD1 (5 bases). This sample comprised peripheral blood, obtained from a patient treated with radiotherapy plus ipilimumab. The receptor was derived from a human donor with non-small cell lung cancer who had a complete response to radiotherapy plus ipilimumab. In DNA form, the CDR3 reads TGTGCCAGCAGCTTAGCGTACAGGCCAGATCAGCCCCAGCATTTT. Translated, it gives CASSLAYRPDQPQHF.